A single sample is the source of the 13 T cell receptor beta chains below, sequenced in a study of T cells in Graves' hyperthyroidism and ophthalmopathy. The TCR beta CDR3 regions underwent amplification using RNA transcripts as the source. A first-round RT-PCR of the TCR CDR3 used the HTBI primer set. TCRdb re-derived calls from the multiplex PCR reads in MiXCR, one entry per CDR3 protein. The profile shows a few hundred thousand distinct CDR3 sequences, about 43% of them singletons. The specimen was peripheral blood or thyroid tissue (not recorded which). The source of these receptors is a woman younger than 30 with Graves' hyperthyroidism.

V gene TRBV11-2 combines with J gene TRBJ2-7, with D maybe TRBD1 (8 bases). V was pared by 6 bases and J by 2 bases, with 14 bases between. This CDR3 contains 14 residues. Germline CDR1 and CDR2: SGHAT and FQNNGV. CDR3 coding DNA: TGTGCCAGCAGGGGGGGGGACAGGCCCTACGAGCAGTACTTC. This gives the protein CASRGGDRPYEQYF.

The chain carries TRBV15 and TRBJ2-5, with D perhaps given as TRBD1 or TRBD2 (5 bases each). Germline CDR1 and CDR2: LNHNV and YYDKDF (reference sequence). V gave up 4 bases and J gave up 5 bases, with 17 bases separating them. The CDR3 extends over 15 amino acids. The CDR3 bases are TGTGCCACCAGCACCTTCTCGGGGCGCAATGAGACCCAGTACTTC. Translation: CATSTFSGRNETQYF.

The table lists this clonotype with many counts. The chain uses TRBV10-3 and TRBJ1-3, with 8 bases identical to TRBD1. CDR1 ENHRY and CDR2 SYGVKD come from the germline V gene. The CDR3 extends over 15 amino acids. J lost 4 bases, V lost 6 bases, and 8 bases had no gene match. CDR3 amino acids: CAISDRGLLGNTIYF. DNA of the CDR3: TGTGCCATCAGCGACAGGGGATTGTTGGGAAACACCATATATTTT.

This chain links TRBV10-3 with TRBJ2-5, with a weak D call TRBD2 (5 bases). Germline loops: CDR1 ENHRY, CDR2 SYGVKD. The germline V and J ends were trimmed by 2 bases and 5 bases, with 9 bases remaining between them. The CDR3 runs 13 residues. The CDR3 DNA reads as TGTGCCATCAGTGAGCGGGGATGGGAGACCCAGTACTTC. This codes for CAISERGWETQYF.

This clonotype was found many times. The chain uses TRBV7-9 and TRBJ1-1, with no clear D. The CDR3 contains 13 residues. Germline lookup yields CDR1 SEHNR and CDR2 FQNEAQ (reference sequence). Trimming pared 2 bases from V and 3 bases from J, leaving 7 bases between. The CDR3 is CASSLPVYTEAFF. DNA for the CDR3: TGTGCCAGCAGCTTACCTGTTTACACTGAAGCTTTCTTT.

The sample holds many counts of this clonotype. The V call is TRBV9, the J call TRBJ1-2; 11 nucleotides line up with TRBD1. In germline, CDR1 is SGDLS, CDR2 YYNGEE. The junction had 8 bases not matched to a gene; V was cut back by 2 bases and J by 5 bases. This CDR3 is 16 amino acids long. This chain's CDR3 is CASSVNGQGAKYGYTF. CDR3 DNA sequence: TGTGCCAGCAGCGTCAACGGACAGGGGGCGAAGTATGGCTACACCTTC. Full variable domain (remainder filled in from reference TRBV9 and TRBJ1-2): DSGVTQTPKHLITATGQRVTLRCSPRSGDLSVYWYQQSLDQGLQFLIQYYNGEERAKGNILERFSAQQFPDLHSELNLSSLELGDSALYFCASSVNGQGAKYGYTFGSGTRLTVV.

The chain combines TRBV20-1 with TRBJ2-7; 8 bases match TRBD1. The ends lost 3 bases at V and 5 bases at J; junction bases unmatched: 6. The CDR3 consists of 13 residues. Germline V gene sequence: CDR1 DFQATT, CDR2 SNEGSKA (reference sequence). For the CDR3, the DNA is TGCAGTGCTAGGGTCACAGGGGGTCACGAGCAGTACTTC. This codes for CSARVTGGHEQYF.

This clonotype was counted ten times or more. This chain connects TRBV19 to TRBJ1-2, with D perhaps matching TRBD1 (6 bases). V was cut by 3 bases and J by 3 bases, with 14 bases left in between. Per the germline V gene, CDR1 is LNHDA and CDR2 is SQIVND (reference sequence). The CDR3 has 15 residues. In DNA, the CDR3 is TGTGCCAGTAGTATCGGGGGGCAAAGGGACTATGGCTACACCTTC. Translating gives CASSIGGQRDYGYTF.

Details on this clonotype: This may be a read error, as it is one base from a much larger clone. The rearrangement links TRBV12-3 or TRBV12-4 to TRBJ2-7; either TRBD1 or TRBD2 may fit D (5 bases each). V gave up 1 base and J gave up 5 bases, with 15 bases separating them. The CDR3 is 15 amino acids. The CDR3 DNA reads TGTGCCAGCAGTTTAGGGGGCAGGAGGCCCGACGAGCAGTACTTC. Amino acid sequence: CASSLGGRRPDEQYF.

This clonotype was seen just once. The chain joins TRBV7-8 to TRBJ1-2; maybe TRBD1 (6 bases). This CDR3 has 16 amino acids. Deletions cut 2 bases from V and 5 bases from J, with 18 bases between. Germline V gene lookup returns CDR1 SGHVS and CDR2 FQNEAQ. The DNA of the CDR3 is TGTGCCAGCAGCTTAAGGTTCCAGGGGACGATATATGGCTACACCTTC. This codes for CASSLRFQGTIYGYTF. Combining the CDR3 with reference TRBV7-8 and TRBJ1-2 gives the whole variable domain GAGVSQSPRYKVAKRGQDVALRCDPISGHVSLFWYQQALGQGPEFLTYFQNEAQLDKSGLPSDRFFAERPEGSVSTLKIQRTQQEDSAVYLCASSLRFQGTIYGYTFGSGTRLTVV.

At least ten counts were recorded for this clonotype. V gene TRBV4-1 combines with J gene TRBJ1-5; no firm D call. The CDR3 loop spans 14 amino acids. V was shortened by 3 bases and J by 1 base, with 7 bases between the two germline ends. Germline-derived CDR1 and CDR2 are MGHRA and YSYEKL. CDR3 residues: CASSHDGSNQPQHF. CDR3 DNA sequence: TGCGCCAGCAGCCACGACGGAAGCAATCAGCCCCAGCATTTT.

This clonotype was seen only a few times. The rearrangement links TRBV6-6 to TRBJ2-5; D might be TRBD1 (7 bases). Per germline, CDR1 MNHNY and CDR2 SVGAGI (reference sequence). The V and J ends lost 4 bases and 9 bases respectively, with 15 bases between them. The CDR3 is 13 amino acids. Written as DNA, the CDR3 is TGTGCCAGCAGTTGGCAGGGGGGCCAGCCCCAGTACTTC. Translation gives CASSWQGGQPQYF.

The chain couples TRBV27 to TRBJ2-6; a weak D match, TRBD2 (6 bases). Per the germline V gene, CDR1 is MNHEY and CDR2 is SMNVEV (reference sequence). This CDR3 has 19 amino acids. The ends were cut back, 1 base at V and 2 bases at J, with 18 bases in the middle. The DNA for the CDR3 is TGTGCCAGCAGTTTATTAGCTATCGGACGCGGGGCTGGGGCCAACGTCCTGACTTTC. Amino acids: CASSLLAIGRGAGANVLTF.